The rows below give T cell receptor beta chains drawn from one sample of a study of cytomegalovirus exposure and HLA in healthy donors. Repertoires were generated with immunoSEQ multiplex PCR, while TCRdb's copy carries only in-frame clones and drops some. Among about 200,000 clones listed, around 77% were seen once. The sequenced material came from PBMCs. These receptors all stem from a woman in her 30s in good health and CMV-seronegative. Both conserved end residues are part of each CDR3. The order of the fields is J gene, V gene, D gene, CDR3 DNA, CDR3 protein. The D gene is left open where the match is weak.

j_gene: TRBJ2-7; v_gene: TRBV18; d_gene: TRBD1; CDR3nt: TGTGCCAGCTCAACCCGTAACCGGGACAGGGGTTATTACGAGCAGTACTTC; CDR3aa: CASSTRNRDRGYYEQYF
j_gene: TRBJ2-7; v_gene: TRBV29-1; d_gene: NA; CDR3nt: TGCAGCGTACAGGCACGTGAGGACGAGCAGTACTTC; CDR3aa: CSVQAREDEQYF
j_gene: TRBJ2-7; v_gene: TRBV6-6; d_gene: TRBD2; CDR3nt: TGTGCCAGCAGTTACGGGGAGGGGAGCCACGAGCAGTACTTC; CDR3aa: CASSYGEGSHEQYF
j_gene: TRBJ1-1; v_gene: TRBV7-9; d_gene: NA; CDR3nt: TGTGCCAGCAGCTTCCCCTTATTGACTGAAGCTTTCTTT; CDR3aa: CASSFPLLTEAFF
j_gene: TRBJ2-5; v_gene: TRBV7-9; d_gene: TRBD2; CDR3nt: TGTGCCAGCAGCTTTTCTAGCGGGGGGGCAGAGACCCAGTACTTC; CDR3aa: CASSFSSGGAETQYF
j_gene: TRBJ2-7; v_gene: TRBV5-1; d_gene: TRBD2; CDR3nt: TGCGCCAGCAGCTTTAGAACTAGCGGGGACTACGAGCAGTACTTC; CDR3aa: CASSFRTSGDYEQYF
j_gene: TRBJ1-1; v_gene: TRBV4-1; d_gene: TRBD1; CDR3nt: TGCGCCAGCAGCTACGGGACAGGCGAGAGCACTGAAGCTTTCTTT; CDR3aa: CASSYGTGESTEAFF
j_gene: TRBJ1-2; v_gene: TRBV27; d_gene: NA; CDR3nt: TGTGCCAGCAGTTTTTCGGGTCTTAAGGGCTACACCTTC; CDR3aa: CASSFSGLKGYTF
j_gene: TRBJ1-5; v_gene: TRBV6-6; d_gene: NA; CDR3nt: TGTGCCAGCAGTTACCCGCAGGGTAGTTTTCAGCCCCAGCATTTT; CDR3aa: CASSYPQGSFQPQHF
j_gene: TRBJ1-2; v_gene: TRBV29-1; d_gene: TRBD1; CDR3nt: TGCAGCGTTGTCCCACAGGGGGCGGGTGGCTACACCTTC; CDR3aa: CSVVPQGAGGYTF
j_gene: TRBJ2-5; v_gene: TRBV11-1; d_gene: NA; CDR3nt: TGTGCCAGCAGCTTGTGGTCGGGAGAGACCCAGTACTTC; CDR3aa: CASSLWSGETQYF
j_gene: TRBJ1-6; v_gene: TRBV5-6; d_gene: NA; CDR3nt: TGTGCCAGCAGCTTGGACGTTTGGGCAGTCAATTCACCCCTCCACTTT; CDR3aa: CASSLDVWAVNSPLHF
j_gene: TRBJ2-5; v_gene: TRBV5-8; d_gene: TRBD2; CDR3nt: TGTGCCAGCAGCTCCCGACTAGCGGGACTTCAAGAGACCCAGTACTTC; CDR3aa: CASSSRLAGLQETQYF
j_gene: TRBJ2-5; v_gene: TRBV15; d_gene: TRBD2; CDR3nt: TGTGCCACCAGCAGAGGTGTACGGGAGGGCCCGGGGACCCAGTACTTC; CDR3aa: CATSRGVREGPGTQYF
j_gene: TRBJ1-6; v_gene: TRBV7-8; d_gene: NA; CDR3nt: TGTGCCAGCAGCTTAGCCCAGAATTCACCCCTCCACTTT; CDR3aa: CASSLAQNSPLHF
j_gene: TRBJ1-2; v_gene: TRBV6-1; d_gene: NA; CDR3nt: TGTGCCAGTCTAGAGTATGGCTACACCTTC; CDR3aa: CASLEYGYTF
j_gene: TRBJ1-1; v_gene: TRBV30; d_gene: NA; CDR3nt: TGTGCCTGGAGTGACACCGGGGGTGGAGGAACTGAAGCTTTCTTT; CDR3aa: CAWSDTGGGGTEAFF